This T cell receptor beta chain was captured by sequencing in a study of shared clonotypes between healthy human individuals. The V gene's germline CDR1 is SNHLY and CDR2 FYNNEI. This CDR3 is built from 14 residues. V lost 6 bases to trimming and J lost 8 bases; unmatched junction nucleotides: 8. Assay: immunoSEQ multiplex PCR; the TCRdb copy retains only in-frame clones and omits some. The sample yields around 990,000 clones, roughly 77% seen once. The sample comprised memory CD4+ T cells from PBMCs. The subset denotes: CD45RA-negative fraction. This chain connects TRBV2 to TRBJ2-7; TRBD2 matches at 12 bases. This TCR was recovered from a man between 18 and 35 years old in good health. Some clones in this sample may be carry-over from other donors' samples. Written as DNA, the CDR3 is TGTGCCAGCAGAGTGACTAGCGGGGGCTTACAGCAGTACTTC. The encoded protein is CASRVTSGGLQQYF.